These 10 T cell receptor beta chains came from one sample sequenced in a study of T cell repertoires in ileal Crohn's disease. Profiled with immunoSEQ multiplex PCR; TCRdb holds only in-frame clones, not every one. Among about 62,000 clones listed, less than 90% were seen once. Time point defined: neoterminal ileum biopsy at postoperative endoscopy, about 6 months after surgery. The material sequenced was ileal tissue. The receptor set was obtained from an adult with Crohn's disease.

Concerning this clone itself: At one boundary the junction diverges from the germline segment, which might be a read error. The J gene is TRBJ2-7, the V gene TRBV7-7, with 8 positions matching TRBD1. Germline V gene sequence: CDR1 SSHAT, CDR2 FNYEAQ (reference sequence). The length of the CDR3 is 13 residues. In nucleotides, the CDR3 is TGTGCTAGCAGCTTCGGGACAGGCTACGAGCAGTACTTC. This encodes CASSFGTGYEQYF.

Here the CDR3 reads CASSLGNNPGYTF. For the CDR3, the DNA is TGTGCCAGCAGCTTGGGTAACAATCCTGGCTACACCTTC. This chain connects TRBV5-6 to TRBJ1-2; D is uncertain. Germline values: CDR1 SGHDT, CDR2 YYEEEE. The CDR3 has 13 amino acids. V lost 0 bases and J 7 bases, leaving 10 bases between the germline ends.

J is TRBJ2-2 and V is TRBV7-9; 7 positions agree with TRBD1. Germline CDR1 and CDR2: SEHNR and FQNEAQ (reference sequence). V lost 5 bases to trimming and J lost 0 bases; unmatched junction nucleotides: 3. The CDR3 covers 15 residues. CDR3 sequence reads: CASSPGTANTGELFF. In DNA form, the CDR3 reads TGTGCCAGCAGCCCCGGGACAGCGAACACCGGGGAGCTGTTTTTT.

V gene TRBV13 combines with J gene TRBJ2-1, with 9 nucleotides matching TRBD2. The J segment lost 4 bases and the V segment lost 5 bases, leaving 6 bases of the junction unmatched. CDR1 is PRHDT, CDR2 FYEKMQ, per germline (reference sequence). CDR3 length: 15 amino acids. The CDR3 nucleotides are TGTGCCAGCAGCAACCTAGCGGGGAAATACAATGAGCAGTTCTTC. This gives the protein CASSNLAGKYNEQFF.

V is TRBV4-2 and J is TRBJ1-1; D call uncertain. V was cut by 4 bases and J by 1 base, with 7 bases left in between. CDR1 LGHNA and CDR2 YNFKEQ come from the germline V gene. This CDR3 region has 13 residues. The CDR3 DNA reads TGTGCCAGCAGCCCCACAGAGAACACTGAAGCTTTCTTT. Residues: CASSPTENTEAFF.

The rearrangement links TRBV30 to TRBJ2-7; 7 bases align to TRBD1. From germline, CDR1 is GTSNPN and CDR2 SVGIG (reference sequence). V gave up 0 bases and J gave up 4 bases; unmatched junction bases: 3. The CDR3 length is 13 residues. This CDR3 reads CAWSVRTGYEQYF. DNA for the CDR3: TGTGCCTGGAGTGTTCGGACAGGATACGAGCAGTACTTC.

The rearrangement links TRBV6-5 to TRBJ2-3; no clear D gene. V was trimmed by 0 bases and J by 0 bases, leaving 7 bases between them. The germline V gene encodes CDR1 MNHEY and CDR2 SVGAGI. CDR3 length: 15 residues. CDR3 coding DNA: TGTGCCAGCAGTTACTCGGCTGTTAGCACAGATACGCAGTATTTT. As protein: CASSYSAVSTDTQYF.

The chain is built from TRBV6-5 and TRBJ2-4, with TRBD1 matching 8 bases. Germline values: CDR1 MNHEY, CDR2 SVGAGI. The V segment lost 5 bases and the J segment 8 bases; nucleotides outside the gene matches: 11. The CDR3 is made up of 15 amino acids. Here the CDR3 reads CASSRTGTGFDIQYF. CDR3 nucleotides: TGTGCCAGCAGTCGAACCGGGACAGGATTTGACATTCAGTACTTC.

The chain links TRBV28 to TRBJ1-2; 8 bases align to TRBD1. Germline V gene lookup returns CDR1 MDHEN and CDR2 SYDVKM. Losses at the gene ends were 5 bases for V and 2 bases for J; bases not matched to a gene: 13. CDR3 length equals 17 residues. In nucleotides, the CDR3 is TGTGCCAGCAGTCCACGACCCTCTCAGGGGGCAAACTATGGCTACACCTTC. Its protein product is CASSPRPSQGANYGYTF.

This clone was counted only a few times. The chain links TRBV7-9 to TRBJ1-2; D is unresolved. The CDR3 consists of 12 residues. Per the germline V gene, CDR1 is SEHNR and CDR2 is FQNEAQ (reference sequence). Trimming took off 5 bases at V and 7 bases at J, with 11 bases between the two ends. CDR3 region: CASSLETSGYTF. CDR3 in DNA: TGTGCCAGCAGCCTAGAGACTAGTGGCTACACCTTC.